The entry that follows covers one T cell receptor (beta chain) sequence. The sample is drawn from a study of blood T cell repertoires in COVID-19. This CDR3 is built from 15 residues. Germline CDR1 reads SGHTA; CDR2 reads FQGNSA. With 3 bases removed from V and 3 bases from J, the gap between germline ends came to 11 bases. TCRdb keeps only in-frame clones here, not all; method: immunoSEQ multiplex PCR. The table lists fewer than 120,000 clones, 75% to 85% of them singletons. The TCR comes from a woman aged 55 to 70 with acute or convalescent COVID-19. Sequencing input: peripheral blood. V is TRBV7-2 and J is TRBJ2-2; D is uncertain. The CDR3 reads CASSLSRLDTGELFF. CDR3 in DNA: TGTGCCAGCAGCTTGAGTAGGCTAGACACCGGGGAGCTGTTTTTT.